This entry concerns a single T cell receptor (beta chain). TCRdb passed the 5' RACE reads through MiXCR, listing each CDR3 protein once. The top ten hold roughly 8.4% of the sample, which has about 440,000 distinct CDR3 sequences, 20% seen once. The data belong to a study of T-cell memory formation after mild COVID-19. The CDR3 length is 10 residues. The ends were cut back, 8 bases at V and 13 bases at J, with 12 bases in the middle. Sequencing used PBMCs or a T cell subset sorted from them (not recorded which). This TCR derives from an adult woman who had mild COVID-19 (a few samples of this study predate the infection). Cell type and time point are not known. J is TRBJ2-1 and V is TRBV12-3 or TRBV12-4; D might be TRBD2 (5 bases). CDR3 region: CASSNSDQFF. The CDR3 DNA reads as TGTGCCAGCTCGAATAGCGACCAGTTCTTC.